This T cell receptor (beta chain) was profiled in a study of T cells after yellow fever vaccination. In the study overall: For low cell numbers, libraries were made with SMART-Seq v4 Ultra Low Input.

Study-wide results and caveats: Almost no vaccine-responding clonotypes were detectable in day 0 sorted memory subsets. Weaker overall was a secondary response that nonetheless peaked faster, on day 5 versus 15.

Making TCR cDNA involved 5'RACE template switching, which added UMIs and a universal primer site. Using its own MiXCR run on the 5' RACE reads, TCRdb lists one record per CDR3 protein. The data contain 20,000 to 25,000 distinct CDR3 sequences, approximately 3.5% of them singletons. The V gene's germline CDR1 is LNHDA and CDR2 SQIVND (reference sequence). V was trimmed by 5 bases and J by 5 bases, leaving 13 bases between them. This CDR3 comprises 14 residues. This clonotype was detected only a few times. The material was PBMCs, either bulk or a sorted T-cell subset (CD4+, CD8+, memory, or dextramer-sorted; not recorded which), obtained more than 40 days after the first yellow fever vaccination. This receptor was obtained from a young man who received the YFV17D yellow fever vaccine. The chain has TRBV19 and TRBJ1-5; D not certain. CDR3 protein: CASSVDAPYQPQHF. CDR3 coding DNA: TGTGCCAGTAGTGTCGACGCACCTTATCAGCCCCAGCATTTT. Filled out from reference TRBV19 and TRBJ1-5, the complete variable domain reads DGGITQSPKYLFRKEGQNVTLSCEQNLNHDAMYWYRQDPGQGLRLIYYSQIVNDFQKGDIAEGYSVSREKKESFPLTVTSAQKNPTAFYLCASSVDAPYQPQHFGDGTRLSIL.